This T cell receptor (beta chain) was sequenced in a study of blood T cell repertoires in COVID-19. In the study overall: From the United States, Italy and Spain came samples of acute and convalescent COVID-19. T cells, B-cell-depleted T cells, or PBMCs provided the cDNA or gDNA that served as material.

Measured with immunoSEQ multiplex PCR; TCRdb has only the in-frame clones, and not every one. The sample lists a few hundred thousand clones, approximately 91% occurring once. Recruited during active infection, patients (from Seattle) were subsequently followed longitudinally. Per the germline V gene, CDR1 is LGHDT and CDR2 is YNNKEL (reference sequence). The CDR3 loop spans 16 amino acids. The ends were cut back, 4 bases at V and 0 bases at J, with 16 bases in the middle. The TCR sequence derives from a person aged 18 to 30 with COVID-19, enrolled during active disease. Sequences were obtained from peripheral blood. The J gene is TRBJ2-7, the V gene TRBV3-1 (or the pseudogene TRBV3-2); D possibly corresponds to TRBD1 (5 bases). The CDR3 DNA reads TGTGCCAGCAGCCCCAGGTCGACAGCCTTCTCCTACGAGCAGTACTTC. This gives the protein CASSPRSTAFSYEQYF.